Each of the 30 T cell receptor beta chains below was sequenced from the same sample in a study of blood T cells in healthy people across ages. The authors ran a second PCR of about 6 to 11 cycles using a sample-barcoded 5' primer and a J-beta primer mix. TCRdb ran MiXCR on the 5' RACE reads and lists one entry per CDR3 protein. The top ten hold more than 20% of the sample, which has approximately 2,000,000 distinct CDR3 sequences, around 40% seen once. Sequenced input: blood. The receptors derive from a human donor in good health.

This clonotype has a handful of counts. J is TRBJ2-7 and V is TRBV6-5; 11 nucleotides agree with TRBD1. V lost 5 bases to trimming and J lost 2 bases; unmatched junction nucleotides: 2. CDR1 MNHEY and CDR2 SVGAGI come from the germline V gene. This CDR3 has 14 amino acids. As DNA, the CDR3 is TGTGCCAGCAGTACGGACAGGGGGCCCTACGAGCAGTACTTC. It translates to CASSTDRGPYEQYF.

The chain carries TRBV20-1 and TRBJ1-5, with 7 nucleotides matching TRBD1. The length of the CDR3 is 16 residues. Germline V gene lookup returns CDR1 DFQATT and CDR2 SNEGSKA (reference sequence). With V trimmed by 0 bases and J by 4 bases, 9 bases remained unmatched. CDR3 sequence: CSARDPGQIPNQPQHF. CDR3 DNA sequence: TGCAGTGCTAGAGATCCGGGACAGATTCCGAATCAGCCCCAGCATTTT.

This clonotype was found once. This sequence joins TRBV3-1 and TRBJ1-2; D gene uncertain. The CDR3 is 16 amino acids. Germline V gives CDR1 LGHDT, CDR2 YNNKEL (reference sequence). With 0 bases removed from V and 7 bases from J, the gap between germline ends came to 18 bases. CDR3: CASSQEISGLDCGYTF. DNA of the CDR3: TGTGCCAGCAGCCAAGAAATAAGCGGGTTGGACTGTGGCTACACCTTC.

The chain combines TRBV7-2 with TRBJ2-1; no clear D. The CDR3 spans 14 residues. Germline CDR1 is SGHTA and CDR2 is FQGNSA. V lost 1 base, J lost 6 bases, and 10 bases lay in between. CDR3 bases: TGTGCCAGCAGCTTAGTCAGCTCGCCCAATGAGCAGTTCTTC. Translating it yields CASSLVSSPNEQFF. Full variable domain (outside the CDR3, taken from reference TRBV7-2 and TRBJ2-1): GAGVSQSPSNKVTEKGKDVELRCDPISGHTALYWYRQSLGQGLEFLIYFQGNSAPDKSGLPSDRFSAERTGGSVSTLTIQRTQQEDSAVYLCASSLVSSPNEQFFGPGTRLTVL.

This rearrangement joins TRBV7-9 to TRBJ2-4; the match to TRBD2 covers 9 bases. The DNA end lines up better with TRBJ2-7; the J call may be wrong. CDR1 is SEHNR and CDR2 is FQNEAQ in the germline V gene (reference sequence). The CDR3 is 17 amino acids. In DNA form, the CDR3 reads TGTGCCAGCAGCTCCCCAGCGGGGGGCCCCCCCTCTTACGAGCAGTACTTC. Translation gives CASSSPAGGPPSYEQYF.

A remark on this clonotype: Lacking the conserved final phenylalanine or tryptophan, this CDR3 likely reflects a read error. The CDR3 loop is CASSLGSSSGADTQYL. In DNA, the CDR3 is TGTGCCAGCAGCTTAGGGAGCAGTTCCGGCGCAGATACGCAGTATTTG. V is TRBV13 and J is TRBJ2-3; D uncertain. The CDR3 is 16 amino acids. Germline V gene sequence: CDR1 PRHDT, CDR2 FYEKMQ (reference sequence). Trimming removed 0 bases at V and 4 bases at J, with 14 bases between.

J is TRBJ1-1 and V is TRBV7-2; D gene ambiguous. Germline V gene data show CDR1 as SGHTA and CDR2 as FQGNSA. Trimming cost V 5 bases and J 4 bases, with 11 bases left between them. CDR3 length: 13 residues. CDR3 residues: CASSNEIGTEAFF. The DNA of the CDR3 is TGTGCCAGCAGCAATGAAATCGGCACTGAAGCTTTCTTT.

The chain uses TRBV18 and TRBJ2-4; D is possibly TRBD1 or TRBD2 (5 bases each). The germline V gene encodes CDR1 KGHSH and CDR2 LQKENI. V gave up 2 bases and J gave up 13 bases, with 21 bases separating them. This CDR3 spans 15 amino acids. CDR3 DNA sequence: TGTGCCAGCTCACCAGGGGCCGGTTCTCCCGGGGAGCAGTACTTC. Protein: CASSPGAGSPGEQYF.

This clonotype was detected a few times. V and J are TRBV6-5 and TRBJ1-1; the D is unclear. The V end lost 1 base, the J end lost 1 base, and 4 bases lay between the germline ends. The CDR3 loop spans 13 amino acids. Germline V gene sequence: CDR1 MNHEY, CDR2 SVGAGI. In nucleotides, the CDR3 is TGTGCCAGCAGTTACTTAGAGAACACTGAAGCTTTCTTT. This translates into CASSYLENTEAFF.

The genes are TRBV7-2 and TRBJ1-1, with TRBD1 identical over 9 bases. Germline CDR1 and CDR2: SGHTA and FQGNSA. Trimming removed 5 bases from V and 1 base from J; junction bases left unmatched: 11. The CDR3 runs to 17 residues. The CDR3 DNA follows: TGTGCCAGCAGCCCCCTGGTGACACAGGGGGCGAACACTGAAGCTTTCTTT. It is translated as CASSPLVTQGANTEAFF. Full variable domain (remainder filled in from reference TRBV7-2 and TRBJ1-1): GAGVSQSPSNKVTEKGKDVELRCDPISGHTALYWYRQSLGQGLEFLIYFQGNSAPDKSGLPSDRFSAERTGGSVSTLTIQRTQQEDSAVYLCASSPLVTQGANTEAFFGQGTRLTVV.

In this sample, this clonotype turned up a few times. The J gene is TRBJ2-1, the V gene TRBV7-6; 8 positions agree with TRBD2. This CDR3 has 15 amino acids. V dropped 5 bases and J dropped 0; count of bases not matched to a gene: 3. Germline CDR1 is SGHVS and CDR2 is FNYEAQ. CDR3 amino acids: CASSTSGSSYNEQFF. DNA of the CDR3: TGTGCCAGCAGCACTAGCGGAAGCTCCTACAATGAGCAGTTCTTC.

This clonotype has more than one count but fewer than ten. The rearrangement links TRBV5-1 to TRBJ2-3; D remains unclear. Trimming removed 7 bases at V and 5 bases at J, with 11 bases between. The V gene's germline CDR1 is SGHRS and CDR2 YFSETQ. This CDR3 region has 12 residues. The CDR3 coding sequence is TGCGCCAGCTGGTCAGGTGGAGATACGCAGTATTTT. This gives the protein CASWSGGDTQYF.

The rearrangement uses TRBV24-1 and TRBJ2-1; tentative D call: TRBD2 (5 bases). Germline loops: CDR1 KGHDR, CDR2 SFDVKD. There are 16 residues in the CDR3. V was pared by 0 bases and J by 10 bases, with 18 bases between. This chain's CDR3 is CATSDLRRHPGEEQFF. CDR3 coding DNA: TGTGCCACCAGTGATTTGAGACGACACCCTGGGGAGGAGCAGTTCTTC.

The gene calls are TRBV3-1 and TRBJ2-3; the D is unclear. This CDR3 contains 13 residues. V lost 3 bases and J 1 base, leaving 5 bases between the germline ends. Germline CDR1 LGHDT, CDR2 YNNKEL (reference sequence). The DNA of the CDR3 is TGTGCCAGCAGCCATTACGGCACAGATACGCAGTATTTT. Its translation is CASSHYGTDTQYF.

This clonotype has more than one count but fewer than ten. CDR3 coding DNA: TGCGCCAGCAGCTTGGTGGGGCAGGGAATCTATGGCTACACCTTC. Amino acids: CASSLVGQGIYGYTF. This chain joins TRBV5-1 and TRBJ1-2, with D possibly TRBD1 on 5 matching bases. The CDR3 is 15 residues long. From germline, CDR1 is SGHRS and CDR2 YFSETQ. Trimming shortened V by 0 bases and J by 4 bases, and 13 bases separated the two germline ends. The full variable domain, with the rest looked up from reference TRBV5-1 and TRBJ1-2, is KAGVTQTPRYLIKTRGQQVTLSCSPISGHRSVSWYQQTPGQGLQFLFEYFSETQRNKGNFPGRFSGRQFSNSRSEMNVSTLELGDSALYLCASSLVGQGIYGYTFGSGTRLTVV.

This clonotype came up a few times. The rearrangement joins TRBV29-1 to TRBJ2-1, with 9 nucleotides matching TRBD1. This CDR3 has 13 residues. V lost 3 bases and J lost 8; bases outside the gene matches: 5. Germline V gene sequence: CDR1 SQVTM, CDR2 ANQGSEA. The DNA of the CDR3 is TGCAGCGTTGAGGGGACAGGGAGGGATGAGCAGTTCTTC. Amino acid sequence: CSVEGTGRDEQFF.

The rearrangement uses TRBV7-3 and TRBJ2-7; 8 nucleotides agree with TRBD2. The CDR3 totals 15 residues. The junction had 9 bases not matched to a gene; V was cut back by 2 bases and J by 6 bases. The germline CDR1 and CDR2 sequences are SGHTA and FQGTGA. The CDR3 here is CASSLDGSGGSEQYF. CDR3 in DNA: TGTGCCAGCAGCTTAGACGGAAGCGGGGGTTCCGAGCAGTACTTC.

J is TRBJ1-2 and V is TRBV6-1, with TRBD1 as a possible D gene (6 bases). The length of the CDR3 is 14 residues. The V gene's germline CDR1 is MNHNS and CDR2 SASEGT. The ends were cut back, 5 bases at V and 2 bases at J, with 12 bases in the middle. CDR3: CASSKAGQNYGYTF. Written as DNA, the CDR3 is TGTGCCAGCAGTAAGGCGGGACAAAACTATGGCTACACCTTC.

The V and J genes are TRBV4-2 and TRBJ1-2; D perhaps matches TRBD1 (5 bases). Per germline, CDR1 LGHNA and CDR2 YNFKEQ. The CDR3 runs 12 residues. V was clipped by 6 bases and J by 3 bases, with 8 bases between them. CDR3 bases: TGTGCCAGCAGGGGACCGGACTATGGCTACACCTTC. It is translated as CASRGPDYGYTF.

This clonotype has a handful of counts. This rearrangement joins TRBV10-3 to TRBJ1-4, with unresolved D. Germline CDR1 and CDR2: ENHRY and SYGVKD. The V and J ends lost 3 bases and 8 bases respectively, with 10 bases between them. This CDR3 region has 13 residues. The CDR3 nucleotides read TGTGCCATCAGTGATGGCGGGAGGGAAAAACTGTTTTTT. As protein: CAISDGGREKLFF.

This clonotype appeared a few times. The chain uses TRBV4-2 and TRBJ1-1; 7 nucleotides line up with TRBD1. This CDR3 is built from 16 residues. Germline CDR1 LGHNA, CDR2 YNFKEQ. V dropped 0 bases and J dropped 8; count of bases not matched to a gene: 12. Here the CDR3 DNA reads TGTGCCAGCAGCCAAGATGGGGACAGCCAGTTCTTAGAAGCTTTCTTT. Protein product: CASSQDGDSQFLEAFF.

This clonotype came up many times. The chain links TRBV5-1 to TRBJ1-5; the D gene is possibly TRBD1 (5 bases). Between the trimmed V and J ends, which lost 0 bases and 1 base, there was a span of 5 bases. Germline assignment: CDR1 SGHRS and CDR2 YFSETQ. CDR3 length: 14 residues. The CDR3 sequence is CASSLGTSNQPQHF. CDR3 DNA: TGCGCCAGCAGCTTGGGGACAAGCAATCAGCCCCAGCATTTT. Combining the CDR3 with reference TRBV5-1 and TRBJ1-5 gives the whole variable domain KAGVTQTPRYLIKTRGQQVTLSCSPISGHRSVSWYQQTPGQGLQFLFEYFSETQRNKGNFPGRFSGRQFSNSRSEMNVSTLELGDSALYLCASSLGTSNQPQHFGDGTRLSIL.

This rearrangement joins TRBV5-1 to TRBJ1-2, with D perhaps matching TRBD1 (5 bases). In germline, CDR1 is SGHRS, CDR2 YFSETQ. The CDR3 runs to 14 residues. Trimming cost V 0 bases and J 4 bases, with 10 bases left between them. The DNA of the CDR3 is TGCGCCAGCAGCTTGGAGGCAGGGAGCTATGGCTACACCTTC. It encodes CASSLEAGSYGYTF. Using reference TRBV5-1 and TRBJ1-2 for the parts outside the CDR3, the full variable domain is KAGVTQTPRYLIKTRGQQVTLSCSPISGHRSVSWYQQTPGQGLQFLFEYFSETQRNKGNFPGRFSGRQFSNSRSEMNVSTLELGDSALYLCASSLEAGSYGYTFGSGTRLTVV.

In this sample, this clonotype turned up many times. The gene calls are TRBV7-2 and TRBJ2-7; D unclear. The CDR3 contains 13 residues. Trimming left V 5 bases short and J 0 bases short, with 8 bases between. Per germline, CDR1 SGHTA and CDR2 FQGNSA. This chain's CDR3 is CASSPDASYEQYF. DNA of the CDR3: TGTGCCAGCAGCCCCGATGCCTCCTACGAGCAGTACTTC.

This clonotype was seen only a few times. The V and J genes are TRBV29-1 and TRBJ2-7; TRBD1 is a possible D gene (6 bases). Germline assignment: CDR1 SQVTM and CDR2 ANQGSEA. This CDR3 is 14 amino acids long. Trimming took off 4 bases at V and 3 bases at J, with 16 bases between the two ends. CDR3 region: CSVVFGTLFYEQYF. The CDR3, as DNA: TGCAGCGTTGTGTTTGGGACACTTTTCTACGAGCAGTACTTC.

This chain joins TRBV6-2 or TRBV6-3 and TRBJ2-5, with D perhaps given as TRBD1 or TRBD2 (5 bases each). V was pared by 2 bases and J by 12 bases, with 19 bases between. The CDR3 totals 14 residues. CDR1 is MNHEY, CDR2 SVGEGT, per germline. CDR3 loop: CASSYMGERAGKYF. The CDR3 bases are TGTGCCAGCAGTTACATGGGGGAAAGGGCAGGAAAGTACTTC.

The chain recombines TRBV10-3 with TRBJ1-2, with 7 bases fitting TRBD1. From germline, CDR1 is ENHRY and CDR2 SYGVKD. This CDR3 contains 15 residues. Losses at the gene ends were 8 bases for V and 0 bases for J; bases not matched to a gene: 9. The CDR3 DNA reads as TGTGCCATCGCCTCGACAGGGTTCTCTAACTATGGCTACACCTTC. Residues: CAIASTGFSNYGYTF.

This clonotype has more than one count but fewer than ten. The V call is TRBV29-1, the J call TRBJ2-3, with 13 bases identical to TRBD2. The CDR3 covers 15 residues. The V and J ends lost 4 bases and 3 bases, in that order; junction bases with no gene match: 4. The V gene's germline CDR1 is SQVTM and CDR2 ANQGSEA. Here the CDR3 DNA reads TGCAGCGTTGCACTAGCGGGGGGGGCTACAGATACGCAGTATTTT. This encodes CSVALAGGATDTQYF.

The rearrangement joins TRBV12-3 or TRBV12-4 to TRBJ2-3; D may be TRBD2 (5 bases). Trimming shortened V by 1 base and J by 2 bases, and 10 bases separated the two germline ends. The CDR3 runs to 15 residues. The CDR3 DNA reads as TGTGCCAGCAGTTTAGTTCGGGGAACCACAGATACGCAGTATTTT. Translated: CASSLVRGTTDTQYF.

This chain links TRBV4-3 with TRBJ1-2; TRBD1 agrees at 11 bases. The V and J ends lost 3 bases and 7 bases, in that order; junction bases with no gene match: 7. Looked up from germline, CDR1 is LGHNA and CDR2 is YSLEER. The CDR3 extends over 15 amino acids. CDR3: CASSQEGQGDSGYTF. The CDR3 DNA follows: TGCGCCAGCAGCCAGGAGGGACAGGGGGATAGTGGCTACACCTTC.